This TCR beta chain was observed in a study of cytomegalovirus exposure and HLA in healthy donors. The CDR3 has 13 amino acids. V gave up 5 bases and J gave up 1 base, with 8 bases separating them. Germline assignment: CDR1 MNHEY and CDR2 SMNVEV (reference sequence). Vbeta (60) and Jbeta (13) primers were used in the PCR. Data came from immunoSEQ multiplex PCR; TCRdb stores just in-frame clones and leaves some out. The sample carries about 100,000 clones, approximately 70% recorded once. In the case of this clone: Its matching antigen is unknown.

Study-wide points: The authors excluded some V segments, including TRBV6-2 and TRBV6-3, as indistinguishable.

The receptor was derived from a man between 25 and 39 years old in good health and CMV-seropositive. The chain has TRBV27 and TRBJ1-1; TRBD1 is a possible D gene (6 bases). What was sequenced was PBMCs. CDR3 DNA sequence: TGTGCCAGCAGTCAGGGGACGAACACTGAAGCTTTCTTT. This gives the protein CASSQGTNTEAFF.